This T cell receptor (beta chain) emerged from a study of response to subunit inactivated influenza vaccine. Broader study findings: Authors proposed each seasonal influenza vaccination draws in few new T cells.

This clonotype was counted only a few times. Its antigen remains unidentified. The CDR3 sequence is 17 residues long. Germline CDR1 reads SGHDT; CDR2 reads YYEEEE. With 0 bases removed from V and 2 bases from J, the gap between germline ends came to 12 bases. TCRdb ran MiXCR on the RT-PCR reads and lists one entry per CDR3 protein. The sample gives fewer than 650,000 distinct CDR3 sequences, 10% to 15% of which show up once; about 12% is in the top ten. The TCR comes from a man in his forties or fifties who received an inactivated influenza vaccine. V gene TRBV5-6 combines with J gene TRBJ2-6, with D perhaps matching TRBD1 (7 bases). Sample: PBMCs from blood, taken roughly 47 days after vaccination. CDR3: CASSLGPGGTGANVLTF. The DNA of the CDR3 is TGTGCCAGCAGCTTGGGTCCAGGGGGGACTGGGGCCAACGTCCTGACTTTC. Looking up the rest from reference TRBV5-6 and TRBJ2-6 gives the full variable domain: DAGVTQSPTHLIKTRGQQVTLRCSPKSGHDTVSWYQQALGQGPQFIFQYYEEEERQRGNFPDRFSGHQFPNYSSELNVNALLLGDSALYLCASSLGPGGTGANVLTFGAGSRLTVL.